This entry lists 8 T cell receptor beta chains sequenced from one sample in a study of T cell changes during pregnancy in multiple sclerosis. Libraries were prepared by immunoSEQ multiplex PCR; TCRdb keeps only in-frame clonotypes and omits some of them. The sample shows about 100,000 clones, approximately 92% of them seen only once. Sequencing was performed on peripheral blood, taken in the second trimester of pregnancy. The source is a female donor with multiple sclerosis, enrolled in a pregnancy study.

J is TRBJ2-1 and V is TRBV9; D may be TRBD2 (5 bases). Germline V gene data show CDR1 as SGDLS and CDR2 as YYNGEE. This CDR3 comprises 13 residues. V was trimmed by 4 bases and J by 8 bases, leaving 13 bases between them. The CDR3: CASSPDSGYEQFF. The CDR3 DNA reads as TGTGCCAGCAGCCCGGACTCCGGCTATGAGCAGTTCTTC.

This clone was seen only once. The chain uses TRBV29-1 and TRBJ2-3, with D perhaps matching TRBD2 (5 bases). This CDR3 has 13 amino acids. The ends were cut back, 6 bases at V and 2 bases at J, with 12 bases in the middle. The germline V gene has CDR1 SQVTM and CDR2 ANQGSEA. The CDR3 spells CSVTSRFTDTQYF. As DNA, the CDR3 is TGCAGCGTAACTAGTCGATTCACAGATACGCAGTATTTT.

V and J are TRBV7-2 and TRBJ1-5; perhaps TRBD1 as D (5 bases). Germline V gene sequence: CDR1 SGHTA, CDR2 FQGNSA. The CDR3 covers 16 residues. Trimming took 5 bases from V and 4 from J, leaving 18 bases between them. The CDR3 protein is CASSRPGGERNQPQHF. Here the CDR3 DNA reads TGTGCCAGCAGCCGGCCTGGGGGGGAACGGAATCAGCCCCAGCATTTT.

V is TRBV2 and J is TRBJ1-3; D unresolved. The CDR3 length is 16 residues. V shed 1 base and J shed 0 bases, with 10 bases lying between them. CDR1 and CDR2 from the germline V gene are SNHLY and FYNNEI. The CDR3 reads CASSEVRVFSGNTIYF. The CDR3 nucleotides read TGTGCCAGCAGTGAAGTTCGGGTTTTCTCTGGAAACACCATATATTTT.

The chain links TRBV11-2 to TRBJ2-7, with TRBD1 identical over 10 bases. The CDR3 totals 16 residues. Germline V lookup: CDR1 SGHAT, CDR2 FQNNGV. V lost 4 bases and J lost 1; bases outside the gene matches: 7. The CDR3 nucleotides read TGTGCCAGCAGCTCGACAGGGGGCGCGACGTCCTACGAGCAGTACTTC. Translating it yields CASSSTGGATSYEQYF.

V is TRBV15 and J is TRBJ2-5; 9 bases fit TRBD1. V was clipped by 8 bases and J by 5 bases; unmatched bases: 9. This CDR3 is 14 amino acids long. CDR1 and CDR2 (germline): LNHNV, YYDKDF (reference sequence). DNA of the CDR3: TGTGCCACCGCACGGGACAGGGCAGCGGAGACCCAGTACTTC. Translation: CATARDRAAETQYF. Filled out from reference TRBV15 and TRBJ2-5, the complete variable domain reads DAMVIQNPRYQVTQFGKPVTLSCSQTLNHNVMYWYQQKSSQAPKLLFHYYDKDFNNEADTPDNFQSRRPNTSFCFLDIRSPGLGDTAMYLCATARDRAAETQYFGPGTRLLVL.

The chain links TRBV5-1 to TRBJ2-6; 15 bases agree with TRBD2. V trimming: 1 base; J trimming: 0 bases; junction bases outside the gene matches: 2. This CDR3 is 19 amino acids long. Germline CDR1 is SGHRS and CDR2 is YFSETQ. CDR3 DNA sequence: TGCGCCAGCAGCTTGCGGACTAGCGGGAGGGCCTCTGGGGCCAACGTCCTGACTTTC. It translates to CASSLRTSGRASGANVLTF.

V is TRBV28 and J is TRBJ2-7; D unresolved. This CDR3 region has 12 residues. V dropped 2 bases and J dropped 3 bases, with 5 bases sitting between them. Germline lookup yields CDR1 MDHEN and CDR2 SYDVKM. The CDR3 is CASSLPFYEQYF. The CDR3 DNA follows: TGTGCCAGCAGTTTACCCTTCTACGAGCAGTACTTC.